A single T cell receptor (beta chain) is shown here with its context. The CDR3 is 15 residues long. Germline V gene lookup returns CDR1 SNHLY and CDR2 FYNNEI. J lost 9 bases, V lost 7 bases, and 8 bases had no gene match. The data were obtained in a study of blood T cell repertoires in COVID-19. The data were produced by immunoSEQ multiplex PCR, yet TCRdb's version contains in-frame clones alone and is incomplete. Found here are over 400,000 clones, 75% to 90% of them singletons; the top ten hold under 9.5%. The clonotype was recovered from a woman aged 55-70 years who had recovered from COVID-19. Sequenced material: PBMCs or T cells enriched from blood (not recorded which). The chain links TRBV2 to TRBJ1-6, with 11 bases identical to TRBD1. The CDR3 sequence is CASTGQGAPSSPLHF. DNA of the CDR3: TGTGCCAGCACTGGACAGGGGGCTCCCAGTTCACCCCTCCACTTT.